This TCR beta chain derives from a study of T cells in localized non-small cell lung cancer. Here immunoSEQ multiplex PCR was the method, and the copy in TCRdb shows in-frame clones only, minus some. This table has 15,000 to 20,000 clones, almost 85% appearing once. This clone ranks as medium-sized (0.01 to 0.1%). The V segment lost 3 bases and the J segment 2 bases; nucleotides outside the gene matches: 4. The CDR3 totals 17 residues. Per the germline V gene, CDR1 is SNHLY and CDR2 is FYNNEI. Sequences were derived from peripheral blood, sampled before any cancer treatment. This TCR was sampled from a male donor at least 60 years old with stage I lung adenocarcinoma. The chain employs TRBV2 and TRBJ2-1, with 13 bases lining up with TRBD2. CDR3 bases: TGTGCCAGCAGTGACCGGACTAGCGGGGGCCCCTACAATGAGCAGTTCTTC. Protein product: CASSDRTSGGPYNEQFF.